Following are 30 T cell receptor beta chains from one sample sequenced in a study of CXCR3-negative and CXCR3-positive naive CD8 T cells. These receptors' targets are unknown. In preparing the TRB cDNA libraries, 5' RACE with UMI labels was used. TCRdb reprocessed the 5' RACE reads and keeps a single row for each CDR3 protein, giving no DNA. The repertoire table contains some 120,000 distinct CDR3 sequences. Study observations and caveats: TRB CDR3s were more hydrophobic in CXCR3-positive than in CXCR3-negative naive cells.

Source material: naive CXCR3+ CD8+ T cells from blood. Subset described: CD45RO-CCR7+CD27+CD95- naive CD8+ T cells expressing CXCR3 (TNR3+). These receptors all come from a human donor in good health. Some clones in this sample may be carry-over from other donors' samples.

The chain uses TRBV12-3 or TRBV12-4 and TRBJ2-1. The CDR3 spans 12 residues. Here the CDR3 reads CASSPWDNEQFF.

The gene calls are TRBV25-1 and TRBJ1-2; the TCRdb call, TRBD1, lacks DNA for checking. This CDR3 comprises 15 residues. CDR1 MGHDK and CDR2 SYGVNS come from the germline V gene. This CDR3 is CASSSWDDANYGYTF.

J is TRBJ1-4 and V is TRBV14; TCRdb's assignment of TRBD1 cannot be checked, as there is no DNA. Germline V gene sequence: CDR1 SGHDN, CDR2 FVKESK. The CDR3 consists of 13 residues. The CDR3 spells CASSQDPWDRMFF.

CDR3 region: CASTAFDSYEQYF. The J gene is TRBJ2-7, the V gene TRBV6-2 or TRBV6-3. Per the germline V gene, CDR1 is MNHEY and CDR2 is SVGEGT. This CDR3 is 13 amino acids long.

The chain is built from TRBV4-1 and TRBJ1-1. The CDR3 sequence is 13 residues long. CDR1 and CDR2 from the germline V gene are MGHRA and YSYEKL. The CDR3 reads CASSQLDNHEAFF.

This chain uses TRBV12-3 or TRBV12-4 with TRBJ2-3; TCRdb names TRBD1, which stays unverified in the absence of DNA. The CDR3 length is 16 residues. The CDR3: CASSTIRGLTTDTQYF.

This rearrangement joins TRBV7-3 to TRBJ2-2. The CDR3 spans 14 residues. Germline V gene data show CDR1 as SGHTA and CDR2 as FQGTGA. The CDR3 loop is CASSFSEVGGELFF.

CDR3 amino acids: CASSSNLADQETQYF. The rearrangement links TRBV11-1 to TRBJ2-5; TCRdb returns TRBD2, unconfirmable since there is no DNA. The CDR3 spans 15 residues. Germline CDR1 reads SGHAT; CDR2 reads FQDESV (reference sequence).

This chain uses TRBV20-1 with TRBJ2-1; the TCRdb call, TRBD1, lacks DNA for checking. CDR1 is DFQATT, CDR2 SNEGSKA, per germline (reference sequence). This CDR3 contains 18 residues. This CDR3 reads CSASGSSGRFSSYNEQFF.

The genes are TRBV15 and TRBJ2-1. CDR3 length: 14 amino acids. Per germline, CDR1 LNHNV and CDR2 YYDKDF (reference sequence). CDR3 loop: CATSPDRAYNEQFF.

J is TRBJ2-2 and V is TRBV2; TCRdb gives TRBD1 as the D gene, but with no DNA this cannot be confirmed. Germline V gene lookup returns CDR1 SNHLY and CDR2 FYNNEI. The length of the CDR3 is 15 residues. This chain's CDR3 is CASSHPGENTGELFF. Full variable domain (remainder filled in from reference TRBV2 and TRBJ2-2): EPEVTQTPSHQVTQMGQEVILRCVPISNHLYFYWYRQILGQKVEFLVSFYNNEISEKSEIFDDQFSVERPDGSNFTLKIRSTKLEDSAMYFCASSHPGENTGELFFGEGSRLTVL.

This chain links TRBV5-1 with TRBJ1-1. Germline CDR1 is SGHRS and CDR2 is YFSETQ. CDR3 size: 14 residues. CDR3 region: CASSPNPSNTEAFF. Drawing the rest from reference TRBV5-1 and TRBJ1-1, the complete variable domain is KAGVTQTPRYLIKTRGQQVTLSCSPISGHRSVSWYQQTPGQGLQFLFEYFSETQRNKGNFPGRFSGRQFSNSRSEMNVSTLELGDSALYLCASSPNPSNTEAFFGQGTRLTVV.

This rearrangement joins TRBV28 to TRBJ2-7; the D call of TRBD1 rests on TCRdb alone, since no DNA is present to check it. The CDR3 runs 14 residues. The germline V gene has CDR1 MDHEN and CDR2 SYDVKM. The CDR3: CASSWPTGTNEQYF. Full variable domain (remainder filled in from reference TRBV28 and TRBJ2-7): DVKVTQSSRYLVKRTGEKVFLECVQDMDHENMFWYRQDPGLGLRLIYFSYDVKMKEKGDIPEGYSVSREKKERFSLILESASTNQTSMYLCASSWPTGTNEQYFGPGTRLTVT.

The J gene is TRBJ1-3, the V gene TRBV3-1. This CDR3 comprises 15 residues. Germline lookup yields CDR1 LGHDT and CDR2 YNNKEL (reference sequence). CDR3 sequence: CASSRGTESGNTIYF.

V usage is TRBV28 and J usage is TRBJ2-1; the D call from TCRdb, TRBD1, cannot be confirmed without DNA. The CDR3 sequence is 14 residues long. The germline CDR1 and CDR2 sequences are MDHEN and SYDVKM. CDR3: CASSLGLRSSRQFF.

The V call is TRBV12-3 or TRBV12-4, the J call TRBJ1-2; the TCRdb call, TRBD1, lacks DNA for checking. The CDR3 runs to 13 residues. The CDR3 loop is CASSLDNNYGYTF.

This CDR3 reads CASSLIGGPLDEQFF. The rearrangement uses TRBV7-3 and TRBJ2-1; TCRdb's D call, TRBD1, is unchecked because there is no DNA. The CDR3 is 15 residues long. The germline V gene encodes CDR1 SGHTA and CDR2 FQGTGA.

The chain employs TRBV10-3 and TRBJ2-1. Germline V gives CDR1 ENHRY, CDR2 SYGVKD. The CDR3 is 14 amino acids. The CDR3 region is CAISQSAYDNEQFF.

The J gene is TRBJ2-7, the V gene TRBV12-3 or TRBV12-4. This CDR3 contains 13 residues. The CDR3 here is CASSSGRTYEQYF.

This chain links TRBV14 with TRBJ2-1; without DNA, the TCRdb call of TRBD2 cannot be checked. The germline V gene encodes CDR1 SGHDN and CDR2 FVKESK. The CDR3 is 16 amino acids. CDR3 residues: CASSPLTIGVVNEQFF.

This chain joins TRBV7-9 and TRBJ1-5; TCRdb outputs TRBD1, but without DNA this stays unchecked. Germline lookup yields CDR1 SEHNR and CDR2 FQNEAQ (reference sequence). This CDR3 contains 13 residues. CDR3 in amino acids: CASSSGQYQPQHF.

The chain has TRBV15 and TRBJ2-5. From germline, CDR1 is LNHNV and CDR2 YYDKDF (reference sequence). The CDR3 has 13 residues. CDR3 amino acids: CATSRAQQETQYF.

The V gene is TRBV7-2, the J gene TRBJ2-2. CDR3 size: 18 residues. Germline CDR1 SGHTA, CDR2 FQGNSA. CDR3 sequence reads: CASSLPVYPSLATGELCF.

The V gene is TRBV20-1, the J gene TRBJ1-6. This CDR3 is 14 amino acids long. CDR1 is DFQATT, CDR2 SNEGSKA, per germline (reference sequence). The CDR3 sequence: CSGRARIDNSPLHF.

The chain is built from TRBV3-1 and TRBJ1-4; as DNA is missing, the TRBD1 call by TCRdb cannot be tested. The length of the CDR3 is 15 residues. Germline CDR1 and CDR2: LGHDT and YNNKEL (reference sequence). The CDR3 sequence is CASSHWTDENEKLFF.

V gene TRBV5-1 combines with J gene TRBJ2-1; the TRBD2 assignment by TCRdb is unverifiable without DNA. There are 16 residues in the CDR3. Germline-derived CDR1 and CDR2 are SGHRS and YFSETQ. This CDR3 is CASSPGWGGGYNEQFF.

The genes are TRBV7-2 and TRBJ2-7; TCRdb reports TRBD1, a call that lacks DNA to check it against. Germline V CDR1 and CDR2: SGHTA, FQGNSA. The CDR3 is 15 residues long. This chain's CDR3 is CASSLTSGGGYEQYF. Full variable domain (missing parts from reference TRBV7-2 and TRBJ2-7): GAGVSQSPSNKVTEKGKDVELRCDPISGHTALYWYRQSLGQGLEFLIYFQGNSAPDKSGLPSDRFSAERTGGSVSTLTIQRTQQEDSAVYLCASSLTSGGGYEQYFGPGTRLTVT.

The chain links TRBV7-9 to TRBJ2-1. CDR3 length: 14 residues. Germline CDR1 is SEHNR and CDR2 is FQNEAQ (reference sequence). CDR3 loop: CASNQQGLHNEQFF.

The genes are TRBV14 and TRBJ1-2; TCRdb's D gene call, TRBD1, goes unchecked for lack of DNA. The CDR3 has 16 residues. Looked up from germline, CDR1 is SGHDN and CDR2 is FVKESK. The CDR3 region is CASSPFGTGGPYGYTF.

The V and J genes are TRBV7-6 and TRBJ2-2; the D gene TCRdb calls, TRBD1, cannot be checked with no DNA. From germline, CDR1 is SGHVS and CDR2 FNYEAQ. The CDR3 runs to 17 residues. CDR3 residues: CASSLQGQGAITGELFF.